This T cell receptor (beta chain) was found in a study of T cell responses to AZD1222 COVID-19 vaccine. Study-wide points: The donor group comprised mostly white British people and more females; the analysis possibly underestimated clonal diversity. Spike-specific TCR breadth and depth were elevated following two AZD1222 doses. All repertoire sampling was performed exclusively after the peak T cell response.

Assay: immunoSEQ multiplex PCR; the TCRdb copy retains only in-frame clones and omits some. The profile shows tens of thousands of clones, around 80% of them singletons. As concerns this clone: What it binds is not known.

The V gene end was trimmed by 5 bases and the J gene end by 10 bases; junction bases not matched to a gene: 12. In germline, CDR1 is SNHLY, CDR2 FYNNEI. The length of the CDR3 is 15 residues. This sequence originates from an adult in good health. J is TRBJ2-1 and V is TRBV2; the match to TRBD1 covers 9 bases. Here the sequenced sample was peripheral blood, taken on day 0 of MenACWY control vaccination. In DNA, the CDR3 is TGTGCCAGCAGTAAATTGGGACAGGGTGCTGGCGAGCAGTTCTTC. It specifies CASSKLGQGAGEQFF.